This TCR beta chain came from a study of T-cell memory formation after mild COVID-19. Study results and limitations: Memory cells collected pre-infection included some clones that later responded, suggesting cross-reactive memory joined. Contracting clones, day 15 to 85, had balanced CD4/CD8, and later expanders favored CD4+.

TCRdb re-analysed the 5' RACE reads in MiXCR, keeping a single row per CDR3 protein. The profile covers 350,000 to 400,000 distinct CDR3 sequences, with approximately 15% appearing a single time and less than 25% taken by the ten largest. Comments on this clonotype: Its antigen is unknown.

Trimming cost V 2 bases and J 6 bases, with 8 bases left between them. Germline-derived CDR1 and CDR2 are SGHAT and FQNNGV. The CDR3 has 12 amino acids. The V gene is TRBV11-2, the J gene TRBJ2-7, with D uncertain. Input material: PBMCs or a T cell subset sorted from them (not recorded which). This TCR was sampled from a man between 18 and 29 years old who had mild COVID-19 (a few samples of this study predate the infection). Cell type and time point are not known. The CDR3 DNA is TGTGCCAGCAGCTTACCTGGGTGCGAGCAGTACTTC. Translated, it gives CASSLPGCEQYF.